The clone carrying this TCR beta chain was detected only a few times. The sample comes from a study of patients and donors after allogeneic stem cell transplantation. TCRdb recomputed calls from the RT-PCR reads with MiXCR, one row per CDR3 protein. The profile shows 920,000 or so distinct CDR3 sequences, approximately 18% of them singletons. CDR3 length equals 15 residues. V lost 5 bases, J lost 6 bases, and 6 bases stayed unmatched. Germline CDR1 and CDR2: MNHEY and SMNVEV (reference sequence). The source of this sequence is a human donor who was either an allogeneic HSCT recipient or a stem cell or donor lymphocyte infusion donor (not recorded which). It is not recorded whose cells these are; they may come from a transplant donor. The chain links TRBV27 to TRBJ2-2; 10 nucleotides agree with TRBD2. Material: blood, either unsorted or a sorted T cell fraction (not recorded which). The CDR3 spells CASSTLAGASGELFF. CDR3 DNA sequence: TGTGCCAGCAGTACGCTAGCGGGGGCCTCCGGGGAGCTGTTTTTT.